These 5 T cell receptor beta chains came from one sample sequenced in a study of blood T cell repertoires in COVID-19. This table comes from immunoSEQ multiplex PCR, and its TCRdb copy is limited to in-frame clones, with some not included. The profile covers around 98,000 clones, with about 80% appearing a single time and roughly 24% taken by the ten largest. The sequenced material came from peripheral blood. The receptors come from a man aged 70 or older with acute or convalescent COVID-19.

The CDR3 DNA sequence: TGTGCCAGTAGTACCCTCCCAGGGTATAGCACAGATACGCAGTATTTT. It specifies CASSTLPGYSTDTQYF. The rearrangement uses TRBV19 and TRBJ2-3; TRBD1 is a possible D gene (5 bases). Germline CDR1 is LNHDA and CDR2 is SQIVND (reference sequence). The V end was cut by 4 bases, the J end by 0 bases, with 14 bases between. This CDR3 spans 16 amino acids. Looking up the rest from reference TRBV19 and TRBJ2-3 gives the full variable domain: DGGITQSPKYLFRKEGQNVTLSCEQNLNHDAMYWYRQDPGQGLRLIYYSQIVNDFQKGDIAEGYSVSREKKESFPLTVTSAQKNPTAFYLCASSTLPGYSTDTQYFGPGTRLTVL.

The chain combines TRBV19 with TRBJ2-3; D gene uncertain. Per germline, CDR1 LNHDA and CDR2 SQIVND (reference sequence). Trimming shortened V by 3 bases and J by 1 base, and 8 bases separated the two germline ends. The CDR3 has 14 amino acids. The CDR3: CASSIPGGTDTQYF. The CDR3 DNA reads as TGTGCCAGTAGTATCCCCGGAGGCACAGATACGCAGTATTTT.

The sample holds a few counts of this clone. V usage is TRBV6-2 or TRBV6-3 and J usage is TRBJ2-1; the D is unclear. Germline CDR1 and CDR2: MNHEY and SVGEGT. V was pared by 5 bases and J by 7 bases, with 24 bases between. The CDR3 extends over 17 amino acids. CDR3 sequence reads: CASSPPPTRRLMNEQFF. CDR3 nucleotides: TGTGCCAGCAGTCCACCCCCCACGCGGAGACTTATGAATGAGCAGTTCTTC.

J is TRBJ2-2 and V is TRBV27; maybe TRBD1 (6 bases). Germline CDR1 reads MNHEY; CDR2 reads SMNVEV (reference sequence). V lost 5 bases and J 4 bases, leaving 14 bases between the germline ends. CDR3 size: 15 residues. The CDR3 loop is CASSLGGRSTGELFF. CDR3 DNA sequence: TGTGCCAGCAGTCTAGGGGGACGCAGCACCGGGGAGCTGTTTTTT.

The genes are TRBV6-7 and TRBJ1-2; 10 bases agree with TRBD1. TRBV6-7 is an ORF, with its function uncertain. This CDR3 contains 17 residues. Trimming at V came to 6 bases and at J to 5 bases, leaving 15 bases not matched to a gene. The CDR3 bases are TGTGCCAGCAGGACCGCGTTCGGACAGGGGGATCGGTATGGCTACACCTTC. Protein product: CASRTAFGQGDRYGYTF.